Following are 32 T cell receptor beta chains from one sample sequenced in a study of beta chain features in type 1 diabetes. Of the isolated RNA, all was reverse transcribed, and so the sequenced material was expressed TCRB transcripts. The table came from immunoSEQ multiplex PCR; TCRdb's copy has only in-frame clones and leaves some out. The sample has around 340,000 clones; roughly a fifth are singletons. The sequenced material came from naive CD4+ T cells from blood. The receptors here all came from a woman between 18 and 29 years old in good health.

The CDR3 sequence: CAWSSGPYNEQFF. CDR3 nucleotides: TGTGCCTGGTCTAGCGGGCCCTACAATGAGCAGTTCTTC. The rearrangement links TRBV30 to TRBJ2-1; 8 bases map to TRBD2. The junction had 2 bases not matched to a gene; V was cut back by 5 bases and J by 2 bases. The CDR3 is made up of 13 amino acids. Per the germline V gene, CDR1 is GTSNPN and CDR2 is SVGIG (reference sequence).

The V gene is TRBV11-2, the J gene TRBJ2-5; TRBD1 matches at 7 bases. Germline V gene data show CDR1 as SGHAT and CDR2 as FQNNGV. The CDR3 length is 16 residues. V lost 4 bases to trimming and J lost 3 bases; unmatched junction nucleotides: 11. The CDR3 DNA reads TGTGCCAGCAGCTCTCCCTCATACACAGGGGAAGAGACCCAGTACTTC. Amino acids: CASSSPSYTGEETQYF.

This clone was counted between two and nine times. V and J are TRBV18 and TRBJ1-2; 7 nucleotides match TRBD1. J gave up 0 bases and V 3 bases, and 10 bases lay outside the gene matches. Per germline, CDR1 KGHSH and CDR2 LQKENI. The CDR3 runs 17 residues. DNA of the CDR3: TGTGCCAGCTCACCGAGCGGACAGGTTTCTACTAACTATGGCTACACCTTC. Its translation: CASSPSGQVSTNYGYTF.

Only a few counts were recorded for this clone. The chain combines TRBV4-1 with TRBJ1-5; no clear D gene. The germline V gene has CDR1 MGHRA and CDR2 YSYEKL. The CDR3 has 13 amino acids. V dropped 0 bases and J dropped 10 bases, with 10 bases sitting between them. CDR3 in DNA: TGCGCCAGCAGCCAAGAGCGGGATCTTCCCCAGCATTTT. The encoded protein is CASSQERDLPQHF.

The CDR3 DNA sequence: TGTGCCAGCAGCCCTGGGAAGAGTAGCGGGAGGGCTCAGTTCTTC. Its translation: CASSPGKSSGRAQFF. The chain recombines TRBV6-6 with TRBJ2-1, with 11 bases lining up with TRBD2. The germline V gene has CDR1 MNHNY and CDR2 SVGAGI (reference sequence). CDR3 length equals 15 residues. V trimming: 6 bases; J trimming: 13 bases; junction bases outside the gene matches: 14.

This clone was found a few times. This chain links TRBV6-1 with TRBJ2-4, with D maybe TRBD2 (6 bases). Germline V gene data show CDR1 as MNHNS and CDR2 as SASEGT. This CDR3 comprises 13 residues. V was shortened by 8 bases and J by 6 bases, with 14 bases between the two germline ends. As DNA, the CDR3 is TGTGCCAGCCGAGAGGGAGGAGGAAACATTCAGTACTTC. Encoded protein: CASREGGGNIQYF.

This chain joins TRBV11-1 and TRBJ2-5, with D hard to call. Germline CDR1 is SGHAT and CDR2 is FQDESV (reference sequence). V gave up 1 base and J gave up 2 bases, with 8 bases separating them. This CDR3 is built from 14 residues. The CDR3: CASSLGHPQETQYF. The CDR3, as DNA: TGTGCCAGCAGCTTAGGGCATCCTCAAGAGACCCAGTACTTC.

This clone was seen a few times. V is TRBV7-3 and J is TRBJ1-1, with TRBD1 matching over 7 bases. The junction had 1 base not matched to a gene; V was cut back by 2 bases and J by 1 base. The CDR3 sequence is 14 residues long. The germline gives CDR1 SGHTA, CDR2 FQGTGA. This chain's CDR3 is CASSLAGGNTEAFF. The CDR3 nucleotides read TGTGCCAGCAGCTTAGCAGGGGGGAACACTGAAGCTTTCTTT.

This clone has a single count. The chain is built from TRBV2 and TRBJ2-3; D is undetermined. The CDR3 contains 12 residues. The V gene's germline CDR1 is SNHLY and CDR2 FYNNEI. With 4 bases removed from V and 6 bases from J, the gap between germline ends came to 8 bases. CDR3 bases: TGTGCCAGCAGTGTCGGGTGGGATACGCAGTATTTT. Residues: CASSVGWDTQYF.

V is TRBV5-1 and J is TRBJ1-4, with a possible D match to TRBD1 (5 bases). Trimming removed 0 bases at V and 4 bases at J, with 10 bases between. Germline assignment: CDR1 SGHRS and CDR2 YFSETQ. This CDR3 contains 15 residues. This CDR3 reads CASSLAGLHNEKLFF. CDR3 coding DNA: TGCGCCAGCAGCTTGGCGGGACTCCATAATGAAAAACTGTTTTTT.

This clone was seen more than once but under ten times. This rearrangement joins TRBV7-3 to TRBJ2-2; 7 bases map to TRBD1. J gave up 5 bases and V 5 bases, and 8 bases lay outside the gene matches. The CDR3 consists of 15 residues. Germline loops: CDR1 SGHTA, CDR2 FQGTGA. CDR3 sequence (DNA): TGTGCCAGCAGCACAGGGGTCAGGGGGACCGGGGAGCTGTTTTTT. This encodes CASSTGVRGTGELFF.

V gene TRBV10-3 combines with J gene TRBJ2-2; perhaps TRBD2 as D (6 bases). Germline CDR1 is ENHRY and CDR2 is SYGVKD. Trimming left V 10 bases short and J 5 bases short, with 14 bases between. The CDR3 has 13 residues. The CDR3 spells CATKMEGTGELFF. The CDR3 nucleotides are TGTGCCACCAAAATGGAGGGAACCGGGGAGCTGTTTTTT.

The chain uses TRBV4-1 and TRBJ2-5; D gene uncertain. The V gene's germline CDR1 is MGHRA and CDR2 YSYEKL. This CDR3 is 16 amino acids long. V lost 4 bases, J lost 4 bases, and 19 bases lay in between. The CDR3 DNA reads as TGCGCCAGCAGCCTTTCCGGGTCTATATTGGGAGAGACCCAGTACTTC. It codes for CASSLSGSILGETQYF.

In its sample, this clone was seen a few times. The chain uses TRBV18 and TRBJ1-2, with D possibly matching TRBD1 (6 bases). CDR1 KGHSH and CDR2 LQKENI come from the germline V gene. With 6 bases removed from V and 5 bases from J, the gap between germline ends came to 22 bases. This CDR3 comprises 16 residues. The CDR3 DNA reads TGTGCCAGCTCTCCCGTCGGGGGGGGCGCTGGATATGGCTACACCTTC. Encoded protein: CASSPVGGGAGYGYTF.

There are a few counts of this clone. V usage is TRBV29-1 and J usage is TRBJ1-1; D gene unclear. The V end was cut by 4 bases, the J end by 1 base, with 13 bases between. The CDR3 runs to 14 residues. Per the germline V gene, CDR1 is SQVTM and CDR2 is ANQGSEA. CDR3 amino acids: CSVVLWQANTEAFF. The CDR3 coding sequence is TGCAGCGTTGTACTGTGGCAGGCGAACACTGAAGCTTTCTTT. Together with reference TRBV29-1 and TRBJ1-1, the CDR3 gives the full variable domain: SAVISQKPSRDICQRGTSLTIQCQVDSQVTMMFWYRQQPGQSLTLIATANQGSEATYESGFVIDKFPISRPNLTFSTLTVSNMSPEDSSIYLCSVVLWQANTEAFFGQGTRLTVV.

This chain links TRBV30 with TRBJ1-1; 9 bases are a match to TRBD1. The length of the CDR3 is 13 residues. The ends lost 3 bases at V and 5 bases at J; junction bases unmatched: 4. CDR1 and CDR2 from the germline V gene are GTSNPN and SVGIG (reference sequence). CDR3 region: CAWSRTGETEAFF. The DNA for the CDR3 is TGTGCCTGGAGCCGGACAGGGGAGACTGAAGCTTTCTTT.

CDR3 DNA: TGTGCCAGCATGGAGACCAACACCGGGGAGCTGTTTTTT. Its translation is CASMETNTGELFF. The chain has TRBV9 and TRBJ2-2, with D unclear. Germline V gives CDR1 SGDLS, CDR2 YYNGEE. CDR3 length: 13 residues. The V end lost 6 bases, the J end lost 2 bases, and 8 bases lay between the germline ends. Full variable domain (remainder filled in from reference TRBV9 and TRBJ2-2): DSGVTQTPKHLITATGQRVTLRCSPRSGDLSVYWYQQSLDQGLQFLIQYYNGEERAKGNILERFSAQQFPDLHSELNLSSLELGDSALYFCASMETNTGELFFGEGSRLTVL.

The rearrangement joins TRBV4-2 to TRBJ2-3; 9 bases fit TRBD2. The CDR3 is 18 amino acids. The junction had 10 bases not matched to a gene; V was cut back by 1 base and J by 2 bases. The germline CDR1 and CDR2 sequences are LGHNA and YNFKEQ. The CDR3 region is CASSQGLASGVVTDTQYF. Written as DNA, the CDR3 is TGTGCCAGCAGCCAAGGTTTGGCTAGCGGGGTGGTCACAGATACGCAGTATTTT.

The chain employs TRBV7-9 and TRBJ1-4; TRBD1 matches at 8 bases. This CDR3 region has 13 residues. Trimming removed 4 bases from V and 8 bases from J; junction bases left unmatched: 3. The germline gives CDR1 SEHNR, CDR2 FQNEAQ (reference sequence). CDR3 residues: CASSSSGGEKLFF. In DNA, the CDR3 is TGTGCCAGCAGCTCCTCAGGGGGCGAAAAACTGTTTTTT.

This clone was observed a handful of times. V and J are TRBV15 and TRBJ2-1; 9 bases fit TRBD1. The V gene's germline CDR1 is LNHNV and CDR2 YYDKDF (reference sequence). CDR3 length: 14 residues. After removal of 8 bases from V and 4 bases from J, the junction contained 6 bases not matched to a gene. CDR3 residues: CATDRDRAYNEQFF. The CDR3 DNA reads TGTGCCACCGACCGGGACAGGGCTTACAATGAGCAGTTCTTC.

The chain carries TRBV11-2 and TRBJ1-6, with TRBD1 matching 7 bases. The V segment lost 3 bases and the J segment 7 bases; nucleotides outside the gene matches: 15. This CDR3 is 18 amino acids long. The germline CDR1 and CDR2 sequences are SGHAT and FQNNGV. The CDR3 coding sequence is TGTGCCAGCAGCTTGAGTTATCAAGGGGGCATGCCGAATTCACCCCTCCACTTT. Its translation: CASSLSYQGGMPNSPLHF.

J is TRBJ2-1 and V is TRBV30; a weak D match, TRBD2 (5 bases). Trimming left V 2 bases short and J 1 base short, with 9 bases between. The germline V gene encodes CDR1 GTSNPN and CDR2 SVGIG (reference sequence). The CDR3 has 14 residues. The CDR3: CAWSMWESYNEQFF. CDR3 nucleotides: TGTGCCTGGAGTATGTGGGAGTCCTACAATGAGCAGTTCTTC.

This chain links TRBV15 with TRBJ2-1; 9 nucleotides line up with TRBD2. CDR1 and CDR2 (germline): LNHNV, YYDKDF (reference sequence). The ends lost 0 bases at V and 6 bases at J; junction bases unmatched: 6. There are 16 residues in the CDR3. The DNA of the CDR3 is TGTGCCACCAGCAGAGATCGGGCTAGCGGGGTCAATGAGCAGTTCTTC. Its protein is CATSRDRASGVNEQFF.

The J gene is TRBJ1-2, the V gene TRBV7-9, with 7 bases lining up with TRBD1. Germline V gene lookup returns CDR1 SEHNR and CDR2 FQNEAQ (reference sequence). This CDR3 has 14 residues. V dropped 5 bases and J dropped 5; count of bases not matched to a gene: 8. CDR3 coding DNA: TGTGCCAGCAGCCCAAGACAGGGCCAGTATGGCTACACCTTC. It codes for CASSPRQGQYGYTF.

This clone was observed a handful of times. V gene TRBV28 combines with J gene TRBJ2-7; D not resolved. Trimming cost V 6 bases and J 4 bases, with 7 bases left between them. Germline V gives CDR1 MDHEN, CDR2 SYDVKM. This CDR3 is 11 amino acids long. This CDR3 reads CASSLKYEQYF. The CDR3 region has the DNA TGTGCCAGCAGCCTAAAATACGAGCAGTACTTC.

V is TRBV4-2 and J is TRBJ1-2; no reliable D call. In germline, CDR1 is LGHNA, CDR2 YNFKEQ. The CDR3 totals 12 residues. The V end lost 0 bases, the J end lost 4 bases, and 3 bases lay between the germline ends. CDR3 sequence reads: CASSQDGYGYTF. CDR3 sequence (DNA): TGTGCCAGCAGCCAAGACGGCTATGGCTACACCTTC.

This clone was counted a few times. CDR3 sequence reads: CASSPISGRNYGYTF. The DNA of the CDR3 is TGTGCCAGCAGCCCTATTTCCGGGAGGAACTATGGCTACACCTTC. V and J are TRBV11-2 and TRBJ1-2; unclear D gene. CDR1 and CDR2 (germline): SGHAT, FQNNGV. The CDR3 is 15 amino acids. Trimming shortened V by 5 bases and J by 2 bases, and 15 bases separated the two germline ends.

This chain uses TRBV4-3 with TRBJ1-6; maybe TRBD1 (6 bases). Germline CDR1 and CDR2: LGHNA and YSLEER. CDR3 length: 15 amino acids. Trimming stripped 3 bases from V and 7 bases from J, with 13 bases between. In DNA form, the CDR3 reads TGCGCCAGCAGCCACGGACAGCGACCAAATTCACCCCTCCACTTT. Its translation: CASSHGQRPNSPLHF.

The J gene is TRBJ2-3, the V gene TRBV9, with 10 bases lining up with TRBD2. The CDR3 extends over 16 amino acids. Per the germline V gene, CDR1 is SGDLS and CDR2 is YYNGEE. V gave up 3 bases and J gave up 3 bases; unmatched junction bases: 7. Written as DNA, the CDR3 is TGTGCCAGCAGCGGACAGCGGGGGGGCGGTACAGATACGCAGTATTTT. This sequence encodes CASSGQRGGGTDTQYF.

The chain couples TRBV11-2 to TRBJ2-5, with 14 bases that match TRBD2. CDR3 length equals 16 residues. V gave up 5 bases and J gave up 2 bases; unmatched junction bases: 4. Germline loops: CDR1 SGHAT, CDR2 FQNNGV. CDR3 in amino acids: CASSAGLAGGQETQYF. As DNA, the CDR3 is TGTGCCAGCAGCGCTGGACTAGCGGGGGGACAAGAGACCCAGTACTTC.

This clone has a handful of counts. V and J are TRBV10-3 and TRBJ1-5; no reliable D call. The CDR3 sequence is 14 residues long. V lost 3 bases, J lost 0 bases, and 6 bases lay in between. The V gene's germline CDR1 is ENHRY and CDR2 SYGVKD. CDR3 loop: CAISEAHSNQPQHF. The CDR3, as DNA: TGTGCCATCAGTGAAGCCCATAGCAATCAGCCCCAGCATTTT.

This clone has just a few counts. V gene TRBV30 combines with J gene TRBJ2-7, with a possible D match to TRBD2 (5 bases). V dropped 3 bases and J dropped 0 bases, with 9 bases sitting between them. Germline loops: CDR1 GTSNPN, CDR2 SVGIG (reference sequence). The CDR3 is 13 residues long. This CDR3 reads CAWSWRSSYEQYF. The CDR3 DNA reads as TGTGCCTGGAGCTGGAGGAGCTCCTACGAGCAGTACTTC.